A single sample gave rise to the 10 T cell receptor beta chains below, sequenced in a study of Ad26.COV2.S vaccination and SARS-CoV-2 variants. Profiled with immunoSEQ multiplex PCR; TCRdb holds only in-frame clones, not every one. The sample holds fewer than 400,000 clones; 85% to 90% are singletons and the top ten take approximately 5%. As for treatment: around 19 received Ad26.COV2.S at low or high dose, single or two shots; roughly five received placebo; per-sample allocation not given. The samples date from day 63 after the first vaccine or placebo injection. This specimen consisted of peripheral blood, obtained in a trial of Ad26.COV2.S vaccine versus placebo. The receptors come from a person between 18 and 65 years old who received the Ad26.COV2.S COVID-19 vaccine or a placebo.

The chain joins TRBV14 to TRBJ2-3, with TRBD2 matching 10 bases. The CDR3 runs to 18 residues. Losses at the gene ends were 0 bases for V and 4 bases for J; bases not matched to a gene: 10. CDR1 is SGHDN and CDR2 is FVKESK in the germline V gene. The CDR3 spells CASSQDWDGGLASDTQYF. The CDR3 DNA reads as TGTGCCAGCAGCCAAGATTGGGACGGGGGACTAGCGTCAGATACGCAGTATTTT.

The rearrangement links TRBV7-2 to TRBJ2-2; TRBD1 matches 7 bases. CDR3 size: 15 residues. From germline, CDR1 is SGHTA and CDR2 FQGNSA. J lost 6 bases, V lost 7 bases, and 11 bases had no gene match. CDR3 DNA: TGTGCCAGCATTCAGCCAACACAGGGGCCCGGGGAGCTGTTTTTT. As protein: CASIQPTQGPGELFF. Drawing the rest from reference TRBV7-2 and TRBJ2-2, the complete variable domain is GAGVSQSPSNKVTEKGKDVELRCDPISGHTALYWYRQSLGQGLEFLIYFQGNSAPDKSGLPSDRFSAERTGGSVSTLTIQRTQQEDSAVYLCASIQPTQGPGELFFGEGSRLTVL.

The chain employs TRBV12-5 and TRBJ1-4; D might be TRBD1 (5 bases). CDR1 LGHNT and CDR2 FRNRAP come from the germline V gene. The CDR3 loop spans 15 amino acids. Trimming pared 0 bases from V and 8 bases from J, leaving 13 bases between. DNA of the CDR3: TGTGCTAGTGGTTTGGTACAGGCAGGCATGGAAAAACTGTTTTTT. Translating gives CASGLVQAGMEKLFF.

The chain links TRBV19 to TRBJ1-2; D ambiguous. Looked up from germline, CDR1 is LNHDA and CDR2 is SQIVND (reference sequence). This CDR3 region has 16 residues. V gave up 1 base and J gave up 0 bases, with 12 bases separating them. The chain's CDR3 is CASSIVGGSANYGYTF. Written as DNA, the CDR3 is TGTGCCAGTAGTATAGTAGGAGGTTCTGCTAACTATGGCTACACCTTC.

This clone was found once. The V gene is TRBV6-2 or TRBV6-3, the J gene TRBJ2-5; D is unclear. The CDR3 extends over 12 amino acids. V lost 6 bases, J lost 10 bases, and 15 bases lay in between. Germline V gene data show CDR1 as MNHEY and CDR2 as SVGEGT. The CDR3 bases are TGTGCCAGCAGCTTCCTTCCAAGGATCCAGTACTTC. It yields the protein CASSFLPRIQYF.

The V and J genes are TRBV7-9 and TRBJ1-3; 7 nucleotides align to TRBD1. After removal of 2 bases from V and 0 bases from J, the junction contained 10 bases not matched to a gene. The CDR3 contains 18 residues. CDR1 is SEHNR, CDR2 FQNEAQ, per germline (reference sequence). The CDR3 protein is CASSLPRTGTSSGNTIYF. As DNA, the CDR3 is TGTGCCAGCAGCTTACCCAGGACAGGCACGAGCTCTGGAAACACCATATATTTT. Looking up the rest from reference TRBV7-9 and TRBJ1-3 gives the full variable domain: DTGVSQNPRHKITKRGQNVTFRCDPISEHNRLYWYRQTLGQGPEFLTYFQNEAQLEKSRLLSDRFSAERPKGSFSTLEIQRTEQGDSAMYLCASSLPRTGTSSGNTIYFGEGSWLTVV.

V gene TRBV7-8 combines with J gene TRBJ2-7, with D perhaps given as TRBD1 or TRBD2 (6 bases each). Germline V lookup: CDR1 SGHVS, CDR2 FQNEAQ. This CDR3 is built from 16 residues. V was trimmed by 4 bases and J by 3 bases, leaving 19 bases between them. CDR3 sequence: CASSSLGAGLYYEQYV. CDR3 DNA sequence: TGTGCCAGCAGCTCCCTGGGGGCGGGACTCTACTACGAGCAGTACGTC.

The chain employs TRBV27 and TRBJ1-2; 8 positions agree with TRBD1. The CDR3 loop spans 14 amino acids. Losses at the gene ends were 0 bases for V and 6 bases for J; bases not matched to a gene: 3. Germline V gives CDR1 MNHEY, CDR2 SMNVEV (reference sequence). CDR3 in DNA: TGTGCCAGCAGTTTATCGAGACAGGGGAATGGCTACACCTTC. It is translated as CASSLSRQGNGYTF.

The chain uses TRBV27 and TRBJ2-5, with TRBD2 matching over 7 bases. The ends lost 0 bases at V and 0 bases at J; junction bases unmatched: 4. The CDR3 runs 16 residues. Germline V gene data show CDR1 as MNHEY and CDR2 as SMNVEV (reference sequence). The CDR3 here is CASSLSGGVYQETQYF. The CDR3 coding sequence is TGTGCCAGCAGTTTATCGGGGGGGGTGTACCAAGAGACCCAGTACTTC.

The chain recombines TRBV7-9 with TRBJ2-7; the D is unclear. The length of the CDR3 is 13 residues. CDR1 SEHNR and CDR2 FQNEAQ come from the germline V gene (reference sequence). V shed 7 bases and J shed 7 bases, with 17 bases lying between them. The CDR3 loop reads CASTPPDQAEQYF. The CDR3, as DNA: TGTGCCAGCACCCCCCCGGACCAAGCGGAGCAGTACTTC.